Listed here are 19 T cell receptor beta chains from one sample, sequenced in a study of T-cell memory formation after mild COVID-19. A single record per CDR3 protein comes from TCRdb applying MiXCR to the 5' RACE reads. This table holds around 320,000 distinct CDR3 sequences, around 28% found once. The source material was PBMCs or a T cell subset sorted from them (not recorded which). Receptors originate from an adult woman who had mild COVID-19 (a few samples of this study predate the infection). Cell type and time point are not known.

The V call is TRBV4-3, the J call TRBJ2-7; TRBD1 matches 7 bases. This CDR3 contains 16 residues. Germline CDR1 LGHNA, CDR2 YSLEER. J gave up 3 bases and V 3 bases, and 11 bases lay outside the gene matches. As DNA, the CDR3 is TGCGCCAGCAGCCAGGCCGCGACAGGGAGAGACTACGAGCAGTACTTC. This sequence encodes CASSQAATGRDYEQYF.

In nucleotides, the CDR3 is TGTGCCAGCTCACCAGGGATTTCGCACACAGATACGCAGTATTTT. Amino acid sequence: CASSPGISHTDTQYF. This chain joins TRBV6-4 and TRBJ2-3; TRBD1 is a possible D gene (5 bases). The V end lost 8 bases, the J end lost 2 bases, and 17 bases lay between the germline ends. CDR3 length equals 15 residues. Germline lookup yields CDR1 MRHNA and CDR2 SNTAGT.

This clonotype turned up a few times. V and J are TRBV29-1 and TRBJ1-2; no definite D call. This CDR3 spans 19 amino acids. The germline CDR1 and CDR2 sequences are SQVTM and ANQGSEA. Trimming pared 0 bases from V and 0 bases from J, leaving 23 bases between. The CDR3: CSVEDLFEGQDGTNYGYTF. The CDR3 DNA reads as TGCAGCGTTGAAGATCTTTTTGAAGGGCAGGACGGGACTAACTATGGCTACACCTTC.

This clonotype has a handful of counts. The chain links TRBV7-9 to TRBJ2-7; D not resolved. Germline CDR1 reads SEHNR; CDR2 reads FQNEAQ (reference sequence). V was cut by 3 bases and J by 6 bases, with 18 bases left in between. This CDR3 has 15 amino acids. CDR3 sequence (DNA): TGTGCCAGCAGCTTTAGAGCAGGCCGGCCCAGCGAGCAGTACTTC. This translates into CASSFRAGRPSEQYF. Full variable domain (missing parts from reference TRBV7-9 and TRBJ2-7): DTGVSQNPRHKITKRGQNVTFRCDPISEHNRLYWYRQTLGQGPEFLTYFQNEAQLEKSRLLSDRFSAERPKGSFSTLEIQRTEQGDSAMYLCASSFRAGRPSEQYFGPGTRLTVT.

This clonotype was recorded a few times. The chain uses TRBV5-1 and TRBJ1-6, with D perhaps TRBD1 (5 bases). V was clipped by 0 bases and J by 6 bases, with 13 bases between them. The CDR3 loop spans 16 amino acids. CDR1 is SGHRS, CDR2 YFSETQ, per germline. CDR3 DNA: TGCGCCAGCAGCTTGGCTCCCGGGACGCGTAATTCACCCCTCCACTTT. This codes for CASSLAPGTRNSPLHF.

The gene calls are TRBV27 and TRBJ1-4, with D possibly being TRBD1 (6 bases). The ends were cut back, 3 bases at V and 6 bases at J, with 11 bases in the middle. The CDR3 loop spans 14 amino acids. Germline CDR1 is MNHEY and CDR2 is SMNVEV (reference sequence). CDR3 in amino acids: CASSLSPGDEKLFF. CDR3 nucleotides: TGTGCCAGCAGTTTGTCGCCAGGGGATGAAAAACTGTTTTTT. Full variable domain (remainder filled in from reference TRBV27 and TRBJ1-4): EAQVTQNPRYLITVTGKKLTVTCSQNMNHEYMSWYRQDPGLGLRQIYYSMNVEVTDKGDVPEGYKVSRKEKRNFPLILESPSPNQTSLYFCASSLSPGDEKLFFGSGTQLSVL.

In its sample, this clonotype was seen a few times. The chain couples TRBV5-5 to TRBJ2-1; D unresolved. This CDR3 is built from 12 residues. V dropped 3 bases and J dropped 3 bases, with 4 bases sitting between them. Germline V gives CDR1 SGHKS, CDR2 YYEKEE (reference sequence). The CDR3 nucleotides are TGTGCCAGCAGCTCTAACTACAATGAGCAGTTCTTC. Translation gives CASSSNYNEQFF.

V usage is TRBV28 and J usage is TRBJ1-1; a possible D gene is TRBD1 (5 bases). Trimming pared 6 bases from V and 1 base from J, leaving 21 bases between. This CDR3 has 17 residues. The germline CDR1 and CDR2 sequences are MDHEN and SYDVKM. The DNA of the CDR3 is TGTGCCAGCAGCATTGCGGGCTGGGGCATAGCGAACACTGAAGCTTTCTTT. Residues: CASSIAGWGIANTEAFF.

There are a few counts of this clonotype. The chain links TRBV4-3 to TRBJ1-5; weak D call: TRBD1 (6 bases). V was shortened by 4 bases and J by 2 bases, with 12 bases between the two germline ends. There are 15 residues in the CDR3. The germline V gene has CDR1 LGHNA and CDR2 YSLEER. Written as DNA, the CDR3 is TGCGCCAGCAGCCGGGACATTCAGGGCAATCAGCCCCAGCATTTT. It specifies CASSRDIQGNQPQHF.

This clonotype was observed a few times. V is TRBV5-6 and J is TRBJ1-1, with D tentatively TRBD1 (6 bases). The CDR3 totals 14 residues. Germline lookup yields CDR1 SGHDT and CDR2 YYEEEE. The V and J ends lost 1 base and 7 bases respectively, with 14 bases between them. CDR3 DNA: TGTGCCAGCAGCTTGCGGGGGGCGAGTGGTGAAGCTTTCTTT. As protein: CASSLRGASGEAFF.

This clonotype was found a few times. CDR3 region: CASSGSSDTQYF. Written as DNA, the CDR3 is TGTGCCAGCAGTGGCTCCTCTGATACGCAGTATTTT. The V gene is TRBV6-1, the J gene TRBJ2-3; D gene uncertain. The CDR3 is made up of 12 amino acids. V gave up 4 bases and J gave up 6 bases, with 8 bases separating them. Germline V CDR1 and CDR2: MNHNS, SASEGT.

This clonotype came up a few times. J is TRBJ2-2 and V is TRBV5-1; D not resolved. Germline V gene lookup returns CDR1 SGHRS and CDR2 YFSETQ. Trimming took off 7 bases at V and 5 bases at J, with 18 bases between the two ends. The CDR3 length is 15 residues. CDR3 protein: CASGIGNSGTGELFF. Here the CDR3 DNA reads TGCGCCAGCGGAATAGGAAACAGTGGAACCGGGGAGCTGTTTTTT.

The J gene is TRBJ2-7, the V gene TRBV19, with D maybe TRBD1 (6 bases). Trimming took 6 bases from V and 5 from J, leaving 14 bases between them. This CDR3 comprises 13 residues. The germline V gene encodes CDR1 LNHDA and CDR2 SQIVND (reference sequence). CDR3 nucleotide sequence: TGTGCCAGTAGCGCCACAGGGCTCCACGAGCAGTACTTC. Amino acids: CASSATGLHEQYF.

The V gene is TRBV10-3, the J gene TRBJ1-3, with no clear D. This CDR3 is 14 amino acids long. CDR1 ENHRY and CDR2 SYGVKD come from the germline V gene. The V end lost 4 bases, the J end lost 0 bases, and 7 bases lay between the germline ends. The CDR3 spells CAISGQSSGNTIYF. For the CDR3, the DNA is TGTGCCATCAGTGGCCAGTCCTCTGGAAACACCATATATTTT.

This chain connects TRBV10-3 to TRBJ2-5; no definite D call. The CDR3 loop spans 13 amino acids. Per the germline V gene, CDR1 is ENHRY and CDR2 is SYGVKD. V was shortened by 0 bases and J by 5 bases, with 7 bases between the two germline ends. Here the CDR3 DNA reads TGTGCCATCAGTGAGTCGACTCGGGAGACCCAGTACTTC. As protein: CAISESTRETQYF.

This clonotype was counted only a few times. This chain connects TRBV7-9 to TRBJ2-3; D call uncertain. Germline CDR1 SEHNR, CDR2 FQNEAQ (reference sequence). The CDR3 extends over 11 amino acids. Trimming took 5 bases from V and 5 from J, leaving 5 bases between them. The DNA of the CDR3 is TGTGCCAGCAGCGCCTTAGATACGCAGTATTTT. This sequence encodes CASSALDTQYF.

This clonotype was counted only a few times. V is TRBV7-2 and J is TRBJ2-1, with 7 nucleotides matching TRBD2. Germline trimming cut 5 bases from V and 5 bases from J; bases unmatched to any gene: 9. The CDR3 totals 15 residues. Germline CDR1 and CDR2: SGHTA and FQGNSA. This CDR3 reads CASSLGGTYNNEQFF. DNA of the CDR3: TGTGCCAGCAGCCTCGGGGGGACCTACAACAATGAGCAGTTCTTC.

The chain has TRBV7-8 and TRBJ2-1; 9 bases map to TRBD2. V dropped 8 bases and J dropped 7; count of bases not matched to a gene: 6. CDR1 is SGHVS and CDR2 is FQNEAQ in the germline V gene. This CDR3 has 13 residues. Here the CDR3 reads CASGAGGMNEQFF. The CDR3 DNA sequence: TGTGCCAGCGGGGCGGGGGGGATGAATGAGCAGTTCTTC. Full variable domain (missing parts from reference TRBV7-8 and TRBJ2-1): GAGVSQSPRYKVAKRGQDVALRCDPISGHVSLFWYQQALGQGPEFLTYFQNEAQLDKSGLPSDRFFAERPEGSVSTLKIQRTQQEDSAVYLCASGAGGMNEQFFGPGTRLTVL.

This chain joins TRBV7-7 and TRBJ2-1, with D unresolved. The CDR3 totals 17 residues. From germline, CDR1 is SSHAT and CDR2 FNYEAQ (reference sequence). Trimming shortened V by 2 bases and J by 3 bases, and 17 bases separated the two germline ends. CDR3 bases: TGTGCCAGCAGCTTAACCATAGTGGGTCCCGTCTACAATGAGCAGTTCTTC. It yields the protein CASSLTIVGPVYNEQFF.